Each of the 9 T cell receptor beta chains below was sequenced from the same sample in a study of blood T cell repertoires in COVID-19. Using immunoSEQ multiplex PCR, the repertoire was profiled, and TCRdb retains in-frame clones only, with some absent. Of about 120,000 clones listed, approximately 79% are singletons. The sequencing sample was made of peripheral blood. Source of these receptors: a man aged 50 or older with acute or convalescent COVID-19.

The chain recombines TRBV15 with TRBJ2-2, with a weak D call TRBD2 (6 bases). The CDR3 is 16 amino acids. Germline CDR1 reads LNHNV; CDR2 reads YYDKDF (reference sequence). V lost 8 bases and J 4 bases, leaving 20 bases between the germline ends. This CDR3 is CATQHMRGDPTGELFF. The CDR3 region has the DNA TGTGCCACCCAACACATGCGCGGGGACCCCACCGGGGAGCTGTTTTTT.

V is TRBV5-1 and J is TRBJ2-5; D is possibly TRBD2 (5 bases). CDR1 is SGHRS and CDR2 is YFSETQ in the germline V gene. The CDR3 is 16 amino acids. Trimming stripped 3 bases from V and 5 bases from J, with 20 bases between. The CDR3 reads CASSSSSFGRGETQYF. The CDR3 region has the DNA TGCGCCAGCAGCTCTTCTAGCTTTGGGAGAGGGGAGACCCAGTACTTC.

This chain joins TRBV6-6 and TRBJ1-6; TRBD1 agrees at 7 bases. Germline V gene sequence: CDR1 MNHNY, CDR2 SVGAGI (reference sequence). The V segment lost 2 bases and the J segment 6 bases; nucleotides outside the gene matches: 1. This CDR3 is built from 14 residues. The CDR3 DNA follows: TGTGCCAGCAGTTACCGGGACAGTAATTCACCCCTCCACTTT. Protein product: CASSYRDSNSPLHF.

V and J are TRBV5-4 and TRBJ2-4; D gene uncertain. Germline V gives CDR1 SGHNT, CDR2 YYREEE (reference sequence). V was cut by 0 bases and J by 3 bases, with 4 bases left in between. This CDR3 is 13 amino acids long. The CDR3 here is CASSLDSKNIQYF. The DNA of the CDR3 is TGTGCCAGCAGCTTGGACAGCAAAAACATTCAGTACTTC. Using reference TRBV5-4 and TRBJ2-4 for the parts outside the CDR3, the full variable domain is ETGVTQSPTHLIKTRGQQVTLRCSSQSGHNTVSWYQQALGQGPQFIFQYYREEENGRGNFPPRFSGLQFPNYSSELNVNALELDDSALYLCASSLDSKNIQYFGAGTRLSVL.

This chain uses TRBV9 with TRBJ2-7; 9 bases match TRBD2. The V segment lost 3 bases and the J segment 0 bases; nucleotides outside the gene matches: 4. The CDR3 length is 15 residues. Germline V gene data show CDR1 as SGDLS and CDR2 as YYNGEE. CDR3 nucleotides: TGTGCCAGCAGCGGAGGACTAGCGCTCTCCTACGAGCAGTACTTC. This codes for CASSGGLALSYEQYF.

This chain joins TRBV3-1 (or the pseudogene TRBV3-2) and TRBJ1-4; D unresolved. Germline CDR1 reads LGHDT; CDR2 reads YNNKEL (reference sequence). Trimming took 1 base from V and 4 from J, leaving 7 bases between them. There are 14 residues in the CDR3. Here the CDR3 reads CASSQVNSNEKLFF. CDR3 sequence (DNA): TGTGCCAGCAGCCAAGTCAACAGTAATGAAAAACTGTTTTTT.

This sequence joins TRBV24-1 and TRBJ2-3, with 9 bases matching TRBD2. This CDR3 region has 16 residues. Per germline, CDR1 KGHDR and CDR2 SFDVKD. V shed 6 bases and J 4 bases; nucleotides not matched to a gene: 10. The CDR3 sequence: CATSPPASGTSDTQYF. CDR3 DNA: TGTGCCACCAGTCCGCCCGCTAGCGGGACTTCAGATACGCAGTATTTT.

Comment on this clone: Other nucleotide sequences from this sample produce the same CDR3. J is TRBJ1-6 and V is TRBV11-2, with D hard to call. The CDR3 totals 13 residues. Trimming removed 0 bases from V and 8 bases from J, with 5 bases in between. Germline values: CDR1 SGHAT, CDR2 FQNNGV. The CDR3 bases are TGTGCCAGCAGCTTAGACCGGGATTCACCCCTCCACTTT. Translated: CASSLDRDSPLHF. The full variable domain, its missing parts supplied by reference TRBV11-2 and TRBJ1-6, is EAGVAQSPRYKIIEKRQSVAFWCNPISGHATLYWYQQILGQGPKLLIQFQNNGVVDDSQLPKDRFSAERLKGVDSTLKIQPAKLEDSAVYLCASSLDRDSPLHFGNGTRLTVT.

The genes are TRBV2 and TRBJ2-5; 9 bases are a match to TRBD2. Germline-derived CDR1 and CDR2 are SNHLY and FYNNEI. Unmatched junction bases numbered 7, after V lost 9 bases and J lost 2 bases. The CDR3 consists of 14 residues. CDR3 sequence: CARGALAGQETQYF. CDR3 bases: TGTGCCAGGGGAGCTCTAGCGGGGCAAGAGACCCAGTACTTC.